These 13 T cell receptor beta chains were all obtained from the same sample, sequenced in a study of control samples from healthy donors and cancer patients (dated by TCRdb to the early 2020s). Preparation of the library involved the immunoSEQ multiplex PCR assay. TCRdb took over this immuneACCESS table, retaining in-frame rearrangements with V and J assigned. Such tables are incomplete; in checked studies, under half of the missing clones stem from an unresolved V gene, and the remainder is unexplained. The table for this sample lists 85,000 to 95,000 clones; roughly four fifths of them were counted only once. The top ten clonotypes cover about 9.2% of the sample. Sequenced material: blood. Every receptor here comes from an older woman in good health.

The chain couples TRBV7-2 to TRBJ2-1, with TRBD2 identical over 8 bases. The CDR3 extends over 16 amino acids. The germline V gene has CDR1 SGHTA and CDR2 FQGNSA. The V segment lost 1 base and the J segment 6 bases; nucleotides outside the gene matches: 8. Here the CDR3 reads CASSLGSSGGSNEQFF. The CDR3 DNA sequence: TGTGCCAGCAGCTTAGGGTCGAGCGGGGGCTCCAATGAGCAGTTCTTC.

The chain joins TRBV29-1 to TRBJ2-5, with D perhaps matching TRBD1 or TRBD2 (5 bases each). The CDR3 sequence is 13 residues long. The germline V and J ends were trimmed by 2 bases and 5 bases, with 12 bases remaining between them. Germline V lookup: CDR1 SQVTM, CDR2 ANQGSEA. The CDR3 region is CSVESGPGETQYF. The CDR3 bases are TGCAGCGTTGAATCGGGGCCAGGGGAGACCCAGTACTTC. Complete variable domain (other parts from reference TRBV29-1 and TRBJ2-5): SAVISQKPSRDICQRGTSLTIQCQVDSQVTMMFWYRQQPGQSLTLIATANQGSEATYESGFVIDKFPISRPNLTFSTLTVSNMSPEDSSIYLCSVESGPGETQYFGPGTRLLVL.

This clone occurred once. The J gene is TRBJ1-5, the V gene TRBV28; the D is unclear. The V gene's germline CDR1 is MDHEN and CDR2 SYDVKM. The CDR3 spans 14 residues. V was clipped by 6 bases and J by 1 base, with 10 bases between them. DNA of the CDR3: TGTGCCAGCAGGCAGACCGCGAGCAATCAGCCCCAGCATTTT. Residues: CASRQTASNQPQHF.

The chain links TRBV7-9 to TRBJ1-3; 10 bases agree with TRBD1. The CDR3 spans 16 residues. The junction had 3 bases not matched to a gene; V was cut back by 2 bases and J by 2 bases. The germline gives CDR1 SEHNR, CDR2 FQNEAQ (reference sequence). This CDR3 is CASSLWGQGPGNTIYF. CDR3 DNA: TGTGCCAGCAGCTTATGGGGACAGGGGCCTGGAAACACCATATATTTT.

The chain links TRBV7-2 to TRBJ1-3; D possibly corresponds to TRBD1 (5 bases). The CDR3 has 14 amino acids. The germline V gene encodes CDR1 SGHTA and CDR2 FQGNSA. V lost 3 bases, J lost 2 bases, and 8 bases lay in between. The DNA of the CDR3 is TGTGCCAGCAGCTTCGGGGGTGCTGGAAACACCATATATTTT. It codes for CASSFGGAGNTIYF.

The chain is built from TRBV18 and TRBJ2-7; 7 nucleotides line up with TRBD1. In germline, CDR1 is KGHSH, CDR2 LQKENI. The length of the CDR3 is 12 residues. J lost 2 bases, V lost 8 bases, and 3 bases had no gene match. CDR3 nucleotide sequence: TGTGCCAGCGAGGGACAGACCTACGAGCAGTACTTC. Amino acids: CASEGQTYEQYF.

The chain employs TRBV4-3 and TRBJ1-4; D is undetermined. Trimming stripped 1 base from V and 0 bases from J, with 6 bases between. CDR1 is LGHNA, CDR2 YSLEER, per germline. The CDR3 spans 15 residues. Here the CDR3 reads CASSQAGATNEKLFF. The CDR3 bases are TGCGCCAGCAGCCAAGCAGGCGCAACTAATGAAAAACTGTTTTTT.

V usage is TRBV4-1 and J usage is TRBJ2-7; D possibly matches TRBD1 or TRBD2 (5 bases each). The ends were cut back, 2 bases at V and 7 bases at J, with 18 bases in the middle. CDR3 length equals 15 residues. In germline, CDR1 is MGHRA, CDR2 YSYEKL. CDR3 amino acids: CASSQLRVGVGEQYF. The DNA of the CDR3 is TGCGCCAGCAGCCAATTGAGGGTAGGGGTGGGGGAGCAGTACTTC.

The chain has TRBV3-1 (or the pseudogene TRBV3-2) and TRBJ2-5; D not certain. Germline lookup yields CDR1 LGHDT and CDR2 YNNKEL (reference sequence). Trimming took off 1 base at V and 1 base at J, with 10 bases between the two ends. The CDR3 consists of 15 residues. As DNA, the CDR3 is TGTGCCAGCAGCCAAGCTTTAGGGTCCCAAGAGACCCAGTACTTC. Translation gives CASSQALGSQETQYF.

The rearrangement joins TRBV6-5 to TRBJ2-1; 11 bases are a match to TRBD1. The ends lost 6 bases at V and 7 bases at J; junction bases unmatched: 8. CDR1 is MNHEY and CDR2 is SVGAGI in the germline V gene. The CDR3 is made up of 15 amino acids. The CDR3 DNA is TGTGCCAGCAGGCGGACAGGGGGCGCGCGGAATGAGCAGTTCTTC. Translated, it gives CASRRTGGARNEQFF.

The chain combines TRBV7-9 with TRBJ2-4; the D gene could be TRBD1 or TRBD2 (6 bases each). V dropped 1 base and J dropped 1 base, with 11 bases sitting between them. Per germline, CDR1 SEHNR and CDR2 FQNEAQ (reference sequence). CDR3 size: 16 residues. The CDR3 spells CASSLVGGTAKNIQYF. In nucleotides, the CDR3 is TGTGCCAGCAGCTTAGTGGGGGGCACCGCCAAAAACATTCAGTACTTC.

The V call is TRBV7-9, the J call TRBJ2-5; D may be TRBD1 (7 bases). This CDR3 spans 15 amino acids. V dropped 4 bases and J dropped 4 bases, with 16 bases sitting between them. Germline values: CDR1 SEHNR, CDR2 FQNEAQ (reference sequence). CDR3 residues: CASSSRPGGRETQYF. CDR3 in DNA: TGTGCCAGCAGCTCCCGTCCAGGGGGGAGAGAGACCCAGTACTTC.

The V and J genes are TRBV4-1 and TRBJ1-2; D unresolved. The CDR3 has 16 amino acids. Between the trimmed V and J ends, which lost 0 bases and 7 bases, there was a span of 18 bases. Germline V gives CDR1 MGHRA, CDR2 YSYEKL. CDR3 sequence: CASSQDSGSQSGGYTF. The CDR3 DNA reads TGCGCCAGCAGCCAAGATTCGGGGTCACAGAGTGGTGGCTACACCTTC.